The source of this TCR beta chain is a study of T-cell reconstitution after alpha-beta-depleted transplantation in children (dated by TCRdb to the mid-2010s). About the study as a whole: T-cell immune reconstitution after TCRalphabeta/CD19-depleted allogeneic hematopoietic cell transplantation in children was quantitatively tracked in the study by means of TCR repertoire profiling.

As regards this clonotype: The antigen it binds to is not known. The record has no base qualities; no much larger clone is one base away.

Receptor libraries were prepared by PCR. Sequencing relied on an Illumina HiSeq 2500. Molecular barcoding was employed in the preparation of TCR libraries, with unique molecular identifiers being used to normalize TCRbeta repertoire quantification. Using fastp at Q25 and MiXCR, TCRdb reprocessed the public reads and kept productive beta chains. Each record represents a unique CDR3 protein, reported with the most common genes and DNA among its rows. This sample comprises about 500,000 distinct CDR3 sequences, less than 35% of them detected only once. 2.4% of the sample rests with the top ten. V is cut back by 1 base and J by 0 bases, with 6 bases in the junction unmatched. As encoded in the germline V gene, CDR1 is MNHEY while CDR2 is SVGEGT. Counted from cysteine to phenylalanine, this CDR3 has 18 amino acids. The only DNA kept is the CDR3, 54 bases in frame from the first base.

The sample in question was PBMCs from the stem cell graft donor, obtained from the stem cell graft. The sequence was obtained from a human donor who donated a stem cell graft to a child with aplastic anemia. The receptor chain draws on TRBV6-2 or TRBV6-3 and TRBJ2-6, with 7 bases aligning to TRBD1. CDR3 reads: CASSYYGQEGSGANVLTF. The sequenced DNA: TGTGCCAGCAGTTACTATGGACAGGAAGGCTCTGGGGCCAACGTCCTGACTTTC.